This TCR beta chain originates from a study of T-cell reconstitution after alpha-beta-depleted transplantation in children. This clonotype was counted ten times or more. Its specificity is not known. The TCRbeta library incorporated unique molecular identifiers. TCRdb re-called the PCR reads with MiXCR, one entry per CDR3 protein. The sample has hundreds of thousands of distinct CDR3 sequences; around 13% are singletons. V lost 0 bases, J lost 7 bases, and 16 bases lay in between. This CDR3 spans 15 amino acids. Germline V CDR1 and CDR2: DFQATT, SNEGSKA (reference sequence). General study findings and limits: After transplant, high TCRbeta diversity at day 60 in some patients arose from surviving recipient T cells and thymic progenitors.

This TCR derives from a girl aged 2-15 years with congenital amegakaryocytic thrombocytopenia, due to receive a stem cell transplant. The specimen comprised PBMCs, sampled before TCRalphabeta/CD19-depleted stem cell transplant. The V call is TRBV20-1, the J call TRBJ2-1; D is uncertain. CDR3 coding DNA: TGCAGTGCTAGAGATTATGGCCAGCCCAGTAATGAGCAGTTCTTC. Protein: CSARDYGQPSNEQFF.